This record looks at one T cell receptor beta chain sequence and its context. One end of the junction is discordant with germline, which a read error may explain. This specimen belongs to a study of identical twins. The CDR3 loop spans 14 amino acids. Germline loops: CDR1 LGHNT, CDR2 FRNRAP. In TCRdb, the 5' RACE reads were re-called with MiXCR into one record per CDR3 protein. This sample carries 400,000 to 550,000 distinct CDR3 sequences, about 20% of them seen once, and the ten largest clones take around 1%. The same data also contributed to another study, on T cells expressing NK-cell markers.

The chain combines TRBV12-5 with TRBJ2-7, with TRBD2 matching 14 bases. This TCR derives from a woman aged 18-29 years in good health. Sequenced: CD4+ T cells sorted from blood. The CDR3 nucleotides are TGTGCTAGTGGTCCACGACTAGCGGGAGGGCCGACGGACTTC. Residues: CASGPRLAGGPTDF.